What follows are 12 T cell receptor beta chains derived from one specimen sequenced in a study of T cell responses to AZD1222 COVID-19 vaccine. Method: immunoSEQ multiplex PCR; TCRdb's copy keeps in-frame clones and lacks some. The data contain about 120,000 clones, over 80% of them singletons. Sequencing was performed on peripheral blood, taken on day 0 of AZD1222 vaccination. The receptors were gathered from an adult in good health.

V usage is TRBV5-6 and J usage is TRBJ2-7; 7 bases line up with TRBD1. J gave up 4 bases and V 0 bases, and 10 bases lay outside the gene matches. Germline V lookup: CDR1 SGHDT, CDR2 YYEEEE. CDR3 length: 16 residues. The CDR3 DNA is TGTGCCAGCAGCTTGGAGGGGGCGCTCGGGCCTTACGAGCAGTACTTC. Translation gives CASSLEGALGPYEQYF. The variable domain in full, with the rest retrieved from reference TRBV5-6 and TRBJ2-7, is DAGVTQSPTHLIKTRGQQVTLRCSPKSGHDTVSWYQQALGQGPQFIFQYYEEEERQRGNFPDRFSGHQFPNYSSELNVNALLLGDSALYLCASSLEGALGPYEQYFGPGTRLTVT.

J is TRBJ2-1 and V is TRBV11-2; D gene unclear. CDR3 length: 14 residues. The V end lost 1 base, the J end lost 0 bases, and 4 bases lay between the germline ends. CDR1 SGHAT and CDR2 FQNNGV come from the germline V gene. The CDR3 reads CASSLVSSYNEQFF. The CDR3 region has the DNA TGTGCCAGCAGCTTAGTTAGCTCCTACAATGAGCAGTTCTTC.

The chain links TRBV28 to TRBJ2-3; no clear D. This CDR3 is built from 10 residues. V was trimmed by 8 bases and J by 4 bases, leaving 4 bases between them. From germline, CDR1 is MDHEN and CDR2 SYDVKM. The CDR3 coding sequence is TGTGCCAGCGGGGCAGATACGCAGTATTTT. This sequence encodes CASGADTQYF.

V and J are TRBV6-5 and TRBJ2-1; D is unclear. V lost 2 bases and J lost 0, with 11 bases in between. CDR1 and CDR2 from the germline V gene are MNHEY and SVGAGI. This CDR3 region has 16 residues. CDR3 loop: CASSYVGKSSYNEQFF. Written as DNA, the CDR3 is TGTGCCAGCAGTTACGTCGGCAAGAGCTCCTACAATGAGCAGTTCTTC.

CDR3 protein: CASGGPGQPNYGYTF. The CDR3 nucleotides are TGTGCCAGCGGGGGCCCAGGGCAGCCTAACTATGGCTACACCTTC. The chain uses TRBV2 and TRBJ1-2; tentatively, D is TRBD1 (6 bases). V was shortened by 8 bases and J by 0 bases, with 16 bases between the two germline ends. CDR3 length equals 15 residues. Germline values: CDR1 SNHLY, CDR2 FYNNEI.

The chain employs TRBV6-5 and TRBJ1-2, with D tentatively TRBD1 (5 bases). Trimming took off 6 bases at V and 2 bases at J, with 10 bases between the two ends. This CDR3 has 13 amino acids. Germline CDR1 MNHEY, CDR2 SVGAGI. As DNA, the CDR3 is TGTGCCAGCAGGGCCGGGACCAACTATGGCTACACCTTC. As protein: CASRAGTNYGYTF.

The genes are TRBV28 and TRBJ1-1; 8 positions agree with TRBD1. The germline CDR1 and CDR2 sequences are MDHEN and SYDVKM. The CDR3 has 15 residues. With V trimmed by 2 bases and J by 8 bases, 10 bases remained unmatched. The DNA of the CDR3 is TGTGCCAGCAGTTTAAATATACAGGGGGGACGGGAAGCTTTCTTT. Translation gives CASSLNIQGGREAFF.

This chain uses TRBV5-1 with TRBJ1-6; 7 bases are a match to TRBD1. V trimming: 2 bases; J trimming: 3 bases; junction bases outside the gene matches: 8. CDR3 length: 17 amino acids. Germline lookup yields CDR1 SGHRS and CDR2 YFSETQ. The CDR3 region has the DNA TGCGCCAGCAGCTTCTCTTCAGGGGGATTCTATAATTCACCCCTCCACTTT. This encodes CASSFSSGGFYNSPLHF.

The chain's CDR3 is CASSLASGGLDNEQFF. Here the CDR3 DNA reads TGCGCCAGCAGCTTGGCTAGCGGGGGGCTAGACAATGAGCAGTTCTTC. This chain links TRBV5-1 with TRBJ2-1; 11 bases fit TRBD2. Per the germline V gene, CDR1 is SGHRS and CDR2 is YFSETQ. The CDR3 consists of 16 residues. Trimming at V came to 0 bases and at J to 5 bases, leaving 4 bases not matched to a gene. Supplemented by reference TRBV5-1 and TRBJ2-1, the full variable domain reads KAGVTQTPRYLIKTRGQQVTLSCSPISGHRSVSWYQQTPGQGLQFLFEYFSETQRNKGNFPGRFSGRQFSNSRSEMNVSTLELGDSALYLCASSLASGGLDNEQFFGPGTRLTVL.

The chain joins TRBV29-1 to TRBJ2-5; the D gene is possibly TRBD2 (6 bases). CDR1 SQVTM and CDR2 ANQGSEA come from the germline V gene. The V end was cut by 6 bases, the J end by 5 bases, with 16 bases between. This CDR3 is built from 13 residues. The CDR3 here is CSVSEGKGETQYF. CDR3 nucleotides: TGCAGCGTCTCGGAGGGGAAGGGGGAGACCCAGTACTTC. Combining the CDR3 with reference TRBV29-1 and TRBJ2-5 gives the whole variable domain SAVISQKPSRDICQRGTSLTIQCQVDSQVTMMFWYRQQPGQSLTLIATANQGSEATYESGFVIDKFPISRPNLTFSTLTVSNMSPEDSSIYLCSVSEGKGETQYFGPGTRLLVL.

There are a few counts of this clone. CDR3 coding DNA: TGTGCCAGCAGCCAAGAGTCTTTTCGGCATCCCACCGGGGAGCTGTTTTTT. Translating gives CASSQESFRHPTGELFF. The rearrangement joins TRBV3-1 (or the pseudogene TRBV3-2) to TRBJ2-2; D not certain. Trimming stripped 0 bases from V and 4 bases from J, with 15 bases between. From germline, CDR1 is LGHDT and CDR2 YNNKEL (reference sequence). The CDR3 is made up of 17 amino acids.

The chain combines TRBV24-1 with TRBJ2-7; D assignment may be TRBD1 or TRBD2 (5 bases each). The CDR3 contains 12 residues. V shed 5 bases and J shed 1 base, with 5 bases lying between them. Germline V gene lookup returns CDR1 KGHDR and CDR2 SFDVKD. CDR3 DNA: TGTGCCACCAGTGGGGGGTCCTACGAGCAGTACTTC. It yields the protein CATSGGSYEQYF.